One and the same sample provided the 28 T cell receptor beta chains below, sequenced in a study of blood T cell repertoires in COVID-19. Data came from immunoSEQ multiplex PCR; TCRdb stores just in-frame clones and leaves some out. The table has approximately 130,000 clones, just under 90% seen once; the top ten hold 2% to 2.5%. Sample: peripheral blood. The receptors derive from a woman in her forties or fifties with acute or convalescent COVID-19.

In DNA form, the CDR3 reads TGTGCCAGCAGCGTCCCGGGGGAAAAACTGTTTTTT. This translates into CASSVPGEKLFF. The V gene is TRBV5-4, the J gene TRBJ1-4; D is unclear. The V gene's germline CDR1 is SGHNT and CDR2 YYREEE (reference sequence). Trimming stripped 4 bases from V and 8 bases from J, with 9 bases between. The length of the CDR3 is 12 residues.

The chain carries TRBV12-3 or TRBV12-4 and TRBJ2-7; D is perhaps TRBD2 (7 bases). V was cut by 4 bases and J by 2 bases, with 9 bases left in between. CDR3 length: 13 residues. The CDR3 nucleotides read TGTGCCAGCAGTTGGGGGGGGCCCTACGAGCAGTACTTC. This codes for CASSWGGPYEQYF.

The chain recombines TRBV6-5 with TRBJ2-3, with 10 nucleotides matching TRBD2. Germline CDR1 reads MNHEY; CDR2 reads SVGAGI. V dropped 7 bases and J dropped 5; count of bases not matched to a gene: 6. The CDR3 sequence is 14 residues long. For the CDR3, the DNA is TGTGCCAGCAAAGCGGGAGGGCCGGTAGATACGCAGTATTTT. This gives the protein CASKAGGPVDTQYF.

The chain employs TRBV9 and TRBJ1-2; 7 positions match TRBD1. The junction had 2 bases not matched to a gene; V was cut back by 3 bases and J by 3 bases. The germline CDR1 and CDR2 sequences are SGDLS and YYNGEE. CDR3 size: 13 residues. DNA of the CDR3: TGTGCCAGCAGCGGGGACAGCCACTATGGCTACACCTTC. Residues: CASSGDSHYGYTF.

This sequence joins TRBV20-1 and TRBJ2-1; D remains unclear. With 6 bases removed from V and 3 bases from J, the gap between germline ends came to 15 bases. The germline V gene has CDR1 DFQATT and CDR2 SNEGSKA (reference sequence). CDR3 size: 14 residues. The chain's CDR3 is CSASRRIDYNEQFF. The CDR3 coding sequence is TGCAGTGCGAGTCGGCGGATTGACTACAATGAGCAGTTCTTC.

The chain employs TRBV18 and TRBJ2-5; TRBD2 aligns across 7 bases. Looked up from germline, CDR1 is KGHSH and CDR2 is LQKENI. The CDR3 is made up of 14 amino acids. V lost 3 bases and J lost 2; bases outside the gene matches: 3. CDR3 region: CASSPRGGQETQYF. In DNA form, the CDR3 reads TGTGCCAGCTCACCGCGGGGAGGGCAAGAGACCCAGTACTTC.

Here the CDR3 DNA reads TGCGCCAGCAGCTTGGCCAACACAGATACGCAGTATTTT. Translating gives CASSLANTDTQYF. V is TRBV5-1 and J is TRBJ2-3; no reliable D call. CDR3 length: 13 residues. V lost 0 bases to trimming and J lost 2 bases, with 4 bases between them. Germline V CDR1 and CDR2: SGHRS, YFSETQ.

The chain employs TRBV11-2 and TRBJ2-5; TRBD1 might be the D (5 bases). The CDR3 has 11 amino acids. Trimming stripped 6 bases from V and 5 bases from J, with 7 bases between. The germline V gene has CDR1 SGHAT and CDR2 FQNNGV. The CDR3 DNA sequence: TGTGCCAGCAGTCACAGGGAGACCCAGTACTTC. It specifies CASSHRETQYF.

The chain joins TRBV5-5 to TRBJ2-7; tentative D call: TRBD2 (6 bases). V lost 4 bases, J lost 3 bases, and 17 bases lay in between. Germline CDR1 SGHKS, CDR2 YYEKEE (reference sequence). The CDR3 consists of 15 residues. CDR3 in amino acids: CASSLMGDLNYEQYF. DNA of the CDR3: TGTGCCAGCAGCCTAATGGGGGACTTAAACTACGAGCAGTACTTC.

The chain couples TRBV7-2 to TRBJ2-3; the match to TRBD1 covers 7 bases. Trimming took 1 base from V and 4 from J; bases not matched to a gene: 5. CDR3 length: 15 residues. Per the germline V gene, CDR1 is SGHTA and CDR2 is FQGNSA. CDR3 region: CASSLGQGRADTQYF. The CDR3 DNA reads TGTGCCAGCAGCTTAGGACAGGGTCGCGCAGATACGCAGTATTTT.

The gene calls are TRBV6-5 and TRBJ2-1; the D gene is possibly TRBD1 (5 bases). Germline V gene sequence: CDR1 MNHEY, CDR2 SVGAGI. This CDR3 spans 16 amino acids. V lost 0 bases, J lost 0 bases, and 9 bases lay in between. CDR3 protein: CASSYSGRGSYNEQFF. The CDR3, as DNA: TGTGCCAGCAGTTACTCCGGAAGGGGCTCCTACAATGAGCAGTTCTTC.

The V gene is TRBV12-3 or TRBV12-4, the J gene TRBJ1-2; TRBD1 is a possible D gene (5 bases). CDR3 length: 12 amino acids. V dropped 1 base and J dropped 8 bases, with 8 bases sitting between them. CDR3 DNA: TGTGCCAGCAGTTTAGAGTGGGGCGGCTACACCTTC. As protein: CASSLEWGGYTF.

This clone has more than one count but fewer than ten. V gene TRBV3-1 (or the pseudogene TRBV3-2) combines with J gene TRBJ2-2; 15 nucleotides match TRBD2. The V segment lost 4 bases and the J segment 5 bases; nucleotides outside the gene matches: 8. The germline V gene has CDR1 LGHDT and CDR2 YNNKEL (reference sequence). The CDR3 is 18 amino acids. This CDR3 is CASSRGLAGGLGTGELFF. The CDR3 region has the DNA TGTGCCAGCAGCCGGGGACTAGCGGGAGGCCTAGGGACCGGGGAGCTGTTTTTT.

The CDR3 coding sequence is TGTGCCAGCAGCCGATCGAGGGTCGACGAGCAGTACTTC. This encodes CASSRSRVDEQYF. The chain is built from TRBV3-1 (or the pseudogene TRBV3-2) and TRBJ2-7; a possible D gene is TRBD2 (5 bases). The CDR3 extends over 13 amino acids. Trimming cost V 4 bases and J 5 bases, with 12 bases left between them. Germline lookup yields CDR1 LGHDT and CDR2 YNNKEL (reference sequence).

The V call is TRBV19, the J call TRBJ1-2; D not resolved. V lost 4 bases and J 4 bases, leaving 22 bases between the germline ends. CDR1 is LNHDA and CDR2 is SQIVND in the germline V gene (reference sequence). CDR3 length: 17 residues. This chain's CDR3 is CASSTAKGREIGYGYTF. The CDR3 DNA follows: TGTGCCAGTAGTACGGCGAAAGGACGGGAGATTGGCTATGGCTACACCTTC.

This clone was recorded once. The V call is TRBV7-6, the J call TRBJ2-5; D remains ambiguous. CDR3 length: 14 amino acids. Trimming removed 2 bases from V and 5 bases from J, with 12 bases in between. The germline CDR1 and CDR2 sequences are SGHVS and FNYEAQ. CDR3 sequence reads: CASSLSRVEETQYF. For the CDR3, the DNA is TGTGCCAGCAGCTTAAGTCGGGTGGAGGAGACCCAGTACTTC.

The chain couples TRBV6-2 or TRBV6-3 to TRBJ2-4; D is unclear. Germline V gives CDR1 MNHEY, CDR2 SVGEGT. The CDR3 runs 11 residues. V shed 0 bases and J shed 12 bases, with 6 bases lying between them. In DNA form, the CDR3 reads TGTGCCAGCAGTTACTCGCAGGCTCAGTACTTC. This sequence encodes CASSYSQAQYF.

This clone was observed a handful of times. The gene calls are TRBV19 and TRBJ1-5, with TRBD1 matching over 8 bases. CDR1 LNHDA and CDR2 SQIVND come from the germline V gene (reference sequence). Unmatched junction bases numbered 11, after V lost 6 bases and J lost 7 bases. This CDR3 is built from 15 residues. The DNA of the CDR3 is TGTGCCAGTAGCCCAGGGGGCGGAGGGATCCAGCCCCAGCATTTT. Its protein product is CASSPGGGGIQPQHF.

Concerning this clone itself: The junction departs from the called germline gene at one end, perhaps through a read error. The chain carries TRBV5-6 and TRBJ2-1, with D possibly matching TRBD1 (6 bases). The germline V gene has CDR1 SGHDT and CDR2 YYEEEE. The CDR3 covers 12 residues. CDR3 coding DNA: TGTGCCAGCAGCTTTCGTGTGCAGGGGAAGCTCTTC. Protein: CASSFRVQGKLF.

Only one count was recorded for this clone. The chain uses TRBV27 and TRBJ2-7; 8 positions match TRBD1. Germline CDR1 is MNHEY and CDR2 is SMNVEV (reference sequence). The CDR3 length is 16 residues. J lost 2 bases, V lost 1 base, and 7 bases had no gene match. In nucleotides, the CDR3 is TGTGCCAGCAGTTTATGGCTGACAGGGGCACCCTACGAGCAGTACTTC. Translation: CASSLWLTGAPYEQYF.

The CDR3 DNA follows: TGTGCCAGCAGTTTAAGGGCAGGGTCACTGCAGTCTAACTATGGCTACACCTTC. It translates to CASSLRAGSLQSNYGYTF. The chain recombines TRBV27 with TRBJ1-2, with TRBD1 as a possible D gene (5 bases). The germline CDR1 and CDR2 sequences are MNHEY and SMNVEV (reference sequence). The CDR3 extends over 18 amino acids. The germline V and J ends were trimmed by 2 bases and 0 bases, with 19 bases remaining between them.

The rearrangement uses TRBV2 and TRBJ2-7; tentative D call: TRBD1 (5 bases). This CDR3 is 12 amino acids long. Trimming took 2 bases from V and 4 from J, leaving 6 bases between them. CDR1 and CDR2 from the germline V gene are SNHLY and FYNNEI. The CDR3 protein is CASSERGYEQYF. As DNA, the CDR3 is TGTGCCAGCAGTGAAAGGGGTTACGAGCAGTACTTC.

J is TRBJ2-3 and V is TRBV5-1; no clear D. Trimming pared 4 bases from V and 2 bases from J, leaving 14 bases between. Germline-derived CDR1 and CDR2 are SGHRS and YFSETQ. This CDR3 comprises 15 residues. The CDR3 region is CASSLDIGVTDTQYF. The CDR3 coding sequence is TGCGCCAGCAGCCTCGACATAGGCGTCACAGATACGCAGTATTTT.

This sequence joins TRBV12-3 or TRBV12-4 and TRBJ1-2; 7 bases align to TRBD1. The trim removed 6 bases at V and 3 bases at J, leaving 4 bases unmatched. The CDR3 contains 13 residues. CDR3 bases: TGTGCCAGCAGCTTCCAGGGGGACTATGGCTACACCTTC. Its translation: CASSFQGDYGYTF.

CDR3 residues: CATNREGLQETQYF. CDR3 nucleotide sequence: TGTGCCACGAATCGGGAGGGCCTCCAAGAGACCCAGTACTTC. The chain recombines TRBV2 with TRBJ2-5; 8 bases are a match to TRBD2. The V gene's germline CDR1 is SNHLY and CDR2 FYNNEI. The CDR3 covers 14 residues. V was clipped by 10 bases and J by 1 base; unmatched bases: 8.

This clone was picked up one time. The V call is TRBV2, the J call TRBJ2-3, with 10 bases lining up with TRBD2. In germline, CDR1 is SNHLY, CDR2 FYNNEI. This CDR3 spans 14 amino acids. Trimming removed 8 bases from V and 3 bases from J; junction bases left unmatched: 5. This chain's CDR3 is CASERTSGTDTQYF. The CDR3 DNA follows: TGTGCCAGCGAGAGGACTAGCGGTACAGATACGCAGTATTTT.

The chain has TRBV5-1 and TRBJ1-2, with D unclear. V lost 0 bases and J lost 4, with 13 bases in between. The CDR3 extends over 15 amino acids. Germline V lookup: CDR1 SGHRS, CDR2 YFSETQ. CDR3 bases: TGCGCCAGCAGCTTGGGACTCGGGGATCTCTATGGCTACACCTTC. It encodes CASSLGLGDLYGYTF.

J is TRBJ1-1 and V is TRBV30; D remains ambiguous. The CDR3 is 13 amino acids. Germline V gives CDR1 GTSNPN, CDR2 SVGIG (reference sequence). The V end lost 4 bases, the J end lost 1 base, and 10 bases lay between the germline ends. CDR3 sequence (DNA): TGTGCCTGGAAGAGGATTACGAACACTGAAGCTTTCTTT. It yields the protein CAWKRITNTEAFF.